The rows below give T cell receptor beta chains drawn from one sample of a study of blood T cells in healthy people across ages. TCRdb redid the calling of the 5' RACE reads with MiXCR, one entry per CDR3 protein. The sample yields around 650,000 distinct CDR3 sequences, approximately 31% seen once. Sample: blood. The source of these receptors is a woman older than 75 in good health. Both conserved end residues are part of each CDR3. Fields, in order: V gene, D gene, J gene, CDR3 protein. A D gene is named only where the DNA matches it firmly.

>TRBV7-9|.|TRBJ1-4
CASSFVRGTSEKLFF
>TRBV5-1|TRBD2|TRBJ2-1
CASSPLGRAINEQFF
>TRBV20-1|TRBD2|.
CSARPRPASGGALSYNEQYF
>TRBV5-1|TRBD1|TRBJ2-7
CASSLGTGRYEQYF
>TRBV7-8|TRBD2|TRBJ2-1
CASSLTRRTGGSREQFF
>TRBV7-2|TRBD2|TRBJ2-3
CASSYSGGTPSTDTQYF
>TRBV7-8|.|TRBJ1-4
CASSYSTETGEKLFF
>TRBV5-1|TRBD2|TRBJ2-3
CASSFTRLAVSTDTQYF
>TRBV6-2/TRBV6-3|TRBD1|TRBJ2-2
CASRRRGLNGELFF
>TRBV10-3|.|TRBJ1-2
CAVSEEWGLQNYGYTF
>TRBV6-6|TRBD1|TRBJ2-5
CASSADRVKQYF
>TRBV11-3|.|TRBJ1-2
CASSEGRGSGSGYTF
>TRBV28|.|TRBJ1-2
CASSPAGYYGYTF
>TRBV9|.|TRBJ2-7
CASSVAARHEQYF
>TRBV30|TRBD1|TRBJ1-5
CAWSAGGAGQPQHF
>TRBV2|.|TRBJ1-1
CASKEGVMNTEAFF
>TRBV19|.|TRBJ2-6
CASSTTGTGANVLTF
>TRBV16|.|TRBJ1-2
CASSHLEGLPPGGYTF
>TRBV5-1|.|TRBJ2-7
CASSGRLREQYF
>TRBV6-5|.|TRBJ1-1
CASSNPGPGTEAFF